A single sample gave rise to the 7 T cell receptor beta chains below, sequenced in a study of cytomegalovirus exposure and HLA in healthy donors. PCR primers comprised 60 Vbeta and 13 Jbeta primers. TCRdb's table, derived via immunoSEQ multiplex PCR, lists solely in-frame clones and lacks some. The table records fewer than 200,000 clones, about 90% of them present only once. Sequences were obtained from PBMCs. These receptor sequences come from a girl under three years old in good health and CMV-seronegative.

This clone turned up a few times. The chain uses TRBV5-4 and TRBJ1-1; 10 bases are a match to TRBD1. The CDR3 covers 14 residues. With 2 bases clipped from V and 4 bases from J, the junction kept 2 bases outside the gene matches. Germline loops: CDR1 SGHNT, CDR2 YYREEE (reference sequence). The CDR3 reads CASSFRDRGTEAFF. The CDR3 DNA sequence: TGTGCCAGCAGCTTCCGGGACAGGGGCACTGAAGCTTTCTTT. The variable domain in full, with the rest retrieved from reference TRBV5-4 and TRBJ1-1, is ETGVTQSPTHLIKTRGQQVTLRCSSQSGHNTVSWYQQALGQGPQFIFQYYREEENGRGNFPPRFSGLQFPNYSSELNVNALELDDSALYLCASSFRDRGTEAFFGQGTRLTVV.

The chain has TRBV9 and TRBJ2-6; 9 bases fit TRBD2. V trimming: 1 base; J trimming: 1 base; junction bases outside the gene matches: 3. This CDR3 spans 17 amino acids. Germline V lookup: CDR1 SGDLS, CDR2 YYNGEE. The CDR3 DNA sequence: TGTGCCAGCAGCGTAACGCGGGAGGGTTCTGGGGCCAACGTCCTGACTTTC. Its protein product is CASSVTREGSGANVLTF.

This chain joins TRBV4-2 and TRBJ1-1; 8 positions agree with TRBD1. The junction had 4 bases not matched to a gene; V was cut back by 0 bases and J by 1 base. CDR3 length equals 16 residues. The V gene's germline CDR1 is LGHNA and CDR2 YNFKEQ. In DNA, the CDR3 is TGTGCCAGCAGCCAAGATGGGGACAGGCCGAACACTGAAGCTTTCTTT. Its protein product is CASSQDGDRPNTEAFF.

This chain connects TRBV2 to TRBJ1-2; 8 positions match TRBD1. Germline trimming cut 7 bases from V and 5 bases from J; bases unmatched to any gene: 18. Germline V gene data show CDR1 as SNHLY and CDR2 as FYNNEI. The CDR3 sequence is 17 residues long. The CDR3 DNA reads as TGTGCCAGCAAAGGGGGGGGTTCGGACAGGGACCGATATGGCTACACCTTC. It yields the protein CASKGGGSDRDRYGYTF.

This chain links TRBV27 with TRBJ2-7; 10 nucleotides align to TRBD1. This CDR3 region has 14 residues. Germline-derived CDR1 and CDR2 are MNHEY and SMNVEV (reference sequence). With V trimmed by 6 bases and J by 4 bases, 6 bases remained unmatched. The CDR3 sequence is CASSWTGGSYEQYF. For the CDR3, the DNA is TGTGCCAGCAGCTGGACAGGGGGTAGTTACGAGCAGTACTTC.

The rearrangement joins TRBV15 to TRBJ1-2, with 7 bases identical to TRBD1. V dropped 1 base and J dropped 0; count of bases not matched to a gene: 8. CDR3 size: 17 residues. CDR1 is LNHNV, CDR2 YYDKDF, per germline (reference sequence). Written as DNA, the CDR3 is TGTGCCACCAGCAGAGGTTTCTCGCAGGGGGCTAACTATGGCTACACCTTC. Amino acid sequence: CATSRGFSQGANYGYTF.

The chain recombines TRBV5-1 with TRBJ2-5, with 10 bases matching TRBD2. Trimming cost V 4 bases and J 5 bases; bases outside gene matches: 11. The CDR3 consists of 16 residues. CDR1 SGHRS and CDR2 YFSETQ come from the germline V gene. CDR3 in DNA: TGCGCCAGCAGCGACCTCCTAGCGGGGGTCGACGAGACCCAGTACTTC. This translates into CASSDLLAGVDETQYF.